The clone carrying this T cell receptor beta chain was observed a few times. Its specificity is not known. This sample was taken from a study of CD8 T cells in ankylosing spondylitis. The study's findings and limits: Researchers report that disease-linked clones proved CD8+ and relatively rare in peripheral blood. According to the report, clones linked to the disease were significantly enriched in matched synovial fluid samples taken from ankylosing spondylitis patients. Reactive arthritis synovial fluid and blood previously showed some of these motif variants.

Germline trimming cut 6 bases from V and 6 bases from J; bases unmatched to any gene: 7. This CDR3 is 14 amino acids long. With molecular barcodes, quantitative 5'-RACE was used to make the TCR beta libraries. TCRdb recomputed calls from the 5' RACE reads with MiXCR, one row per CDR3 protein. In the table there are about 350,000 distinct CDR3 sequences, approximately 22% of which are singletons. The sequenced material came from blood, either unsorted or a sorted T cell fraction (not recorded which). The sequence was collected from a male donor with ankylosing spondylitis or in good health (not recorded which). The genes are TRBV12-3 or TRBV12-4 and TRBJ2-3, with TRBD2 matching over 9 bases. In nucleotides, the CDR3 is TGTGCCAGCAGCACCGGGACTAGCCCTGATACGCAGTATTTT. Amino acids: CASSTGTSPDTQYF.